This entry lists 14 T cell receptor beta chains sequenced from one sample in a study of T cells after somatic rescue of genetic block. Sequencing was performed with immunoSEQ multiplex PCR; in TCRdb, only in-frame clones are kept and a portion is missing. The sample consists of more than 12,000 clones, roughly two thirds of them appearing once. Sequencing input: peripheral blood mononuclear cells (PBMCs). All receptors come from a man between 18 and 35 years old.

This clone is labeled as medium-sized (0.01 to 0.1%). The chain uses TRBV30 and TRBJ1-5; no clear D gene. Trimming cost V 2 bases and J 1 base, with 6 bases left between them. CDR1 and CDR2 from the germline V gene are GTSNPN and SVGIG (reference sequence). This CDR3 is 13 amino acids long. The CDR3 nucleotides read TGTGCCTGGAGTTTACAGAGCAATCAGCCCCAGCATTTT. Protein product: CAWSLQSNQPQHF.

This clone has only a few counts. The CDR3 loop is CASSQGSLAGGTDTQYF. In DNA, the CDR3 is TGCGCCAGCAGCCAGGGTTCACTAGCGGGGGGCACAGATACGCAGTATTTT. The chain uses TRBV4-1 and TRBJ2-3; TRBD2 aligns across 11 bases. With 3 bases clipped from V and 1 base from J, the junction kept 6 bases outside the gene matches. The CDR3 contains 17 residues. Germline-derived CDR1 and CDR2 are MGHRA and YSYEKL.

The V gene is TRBV2, the J gene TRBJ2-5, with no clear D. The CDR3 contains 13 residues. The germline CDR1 and CDR2 sequences are SNHLY and FYNNEI. V was cut by 10 bases and J by 6 bases, with 18 bases left in between. In DNA form, the CDR3 reads TGTGCCAACCTCTATCCCCGCGACAAGACCCAGTACTTC. Translating gives CANLYPRDKTQYF.

The gene calls are TRBV6-1 and TRBJ2-7; D remains ambiguous. CDR3 length equals 14 residues. Germline loops: CDR1 MNHNS, CDR2 SASEGT. Trimming pared 0 bases from V and 9 bases from J, leaving 15 bases between. CDR3 region: CASSEAGGQIGQYF. In DNA form, the CDR3 reads TGTGCCAGCAGTGAAGCAGGCGGCCAAATCGGGCAGTACTTC.

This clone has just one count. The rearrangement joins TRBV12-2 to TRBJ2-7; the table assigns TRBD2, which was not confirmed against the DNA. TRBV12-2 is tagged as a pseudogene. This CDR3 comprises 18 residues. In nucleotides, the CDR3 is TGTGCAAGTCGCGTACCGGGACTAGCGGGGGAGCGGCCCTACGAGCAGTACTTC. Encoded protein: CASRVPGLAGERPYEQYF.

This clone was seen at least ten times. The chain recombines TRBV27 with TRBJ2-7, with D unclear. Looked up from germline, CDR1 is MNHEY and CDR2 is SMNVEV (reference sequence). This CDR3 is 15 amino acids long. Trimming pared 5 bases from V and 1 base from J, leaving 15 bases between. The CDR3 loop reads CASSADVGRSYEQYF. CDR3 DNA: TGTGCCAGCAGTGCGGACGTCGGCCGGTCCTACGAGCAGTACTTC.

The table lists this clone with a few counts. The gene calls are TRBV5-1 and TRBJ1-2; D remains unclear. The germline V gene has CDR1 SGHRS and CDR2 YFSETQ. Deletions cut 4 bases from V and 4 bases from J, with 11 bases between. The length of the CDR3 is 13 residues. The CDR3 bases are TGCGCCAGCAGCGAGGATGGGGTCTATGGCTACACCTTC. Translated, it gives CASSEDGVYGYTF.

The genes are TRBV5-1 and TRBJ2-3; no clear D gene. Germline assignment: CDR1 SGHRS and CDR2 YFSETQ. Trimming took off 0 bases at V and 2 bases at J, with 7 bases between the two ends. The length of the CDR3 is 14 residues. The CDR3 is CASSLGPFTDTQYF. The CDR3 bases are TGCGCCAGCAGCTTGGGACCCTTCACAGATACGCAGTATTTT.

The chain is built from TRBV30 and TRBJ2-4; 8 positions agree with TRBD1. CDR3 length: 14 residues. Unmatched junction bases numbered 6, after V lost 2 bases and J lost 6 bases. Germline-derived CDR1 and CDR2 are GTSNPN and SVGIG (reference sequence). The chain's CDR3 is CAWSRTGTGNIQYF. CDR3 nucleotide sequence: TGTGCCTGGAGTCGGACAGGGACGGGAAACATTCAGTACTTC.

The chain uses TRBV6-5 and TRBJ2-1; 9 bases fit TRBD1. Germline V CDR1 and CDR2: MNHEY, SVGAGI. J gave up 4 bases and V 2 bases, and 0 bases lay outside the gene matches. CDR3 length equals 14 residues. The CDR3 DNA sequence: TGTGCCAGCAGTTACGGGACAGGGTACAATGAGCAGTTCTTC. Residues: CASSYGTGYNEQFF.

A single count supports this clone. V gene TRBV25-1 combines with J gene TRBJ2-1; D possibly matches TRBD1 or TRBD2 (5 bases each). CDR1 is MGHDK and CDR2 is SYGVNS in the germline V gene. V was shortened by 3 bases and J by 7 bases, with 19 bases between the two germline ends. The CDR3 covers 16 residues. In DNA form, the CDR3 reads TGTGCCAGCAGTGATCCCGGGGCCATAACCGTAAATGAGCAGTTCTTC. Translation gives CASSDPGAITVNEQFF. The variable domain in full, completed from reference TRBV25-1 and TRBJ2-1, reads EADIYQTPRYLVIGTGKKITLECSQTMGHDKMYWYQQDPGMELHLIHYSYGVNSTEKGDLSSESTVSRIRTEHFPLTLESARPSHTSQYLCASSDPGAITVNEQFFGPGTRLTVL.

The V and J genes are TRBV6-6 and TRBJ1-6; D gene unclear. This CDR3 comprises 11 residues. Between the trimmed V and J ends, which lost 0 bases and 9 bases, there was a span of 0 bases. Germline V gives CDR1 MNHNY, CDR2 SVGAGI (reference sequence). CDR3: CASSYSSPLHF. In DNA form, the CDR3 reads TGTGCCAGCAGTTACTCTTCACCCCTCCACTTT.

V gene TRBV4-2 combines with J gene TRBJ2-3; 13 bases line up with TRBD2. The CDR3 is made up of 17 amino acids. V gave up 4 bases and J gave up 2 bases; unmatched junction bases: 6. The germline V gene encodes CDR1 LGHNA and CDR2 YNFKEQ. CDR3 sequence reads: CASSPLGLAGDTDTQYF. The CDR3 region has the DNA TGTGCCAGCAGCCCCCTAGGACTAGCGGGGGACACAGATACGCAGTATTTT.

This clone was seen a single time. This chain joins TRBV11-2 and TRBJ2-7, with D unclear. The CDR3 is made up of 14 amino acids. From germline, CDR1 is SGHAT and CDR2 FQNNGV. V lost 2 bases and J 4 bases, leaving 12 bases between the germline ends. The CDR3 nucleotides are TGTGCCAGCAGCTTAAGACCGAGGAGTTACGAGCAGTACTTC. Its protein is CASSLRPRSYEQYF.